A selection of T cell receptor beta chains follows, all from one sample in a study of blood T cell repertoires in COVID-19. TCRdb's copy holds only in-frame clones and misses some; the assay was immunoSEQ multiplex PCR. This sample has roughly 230,000 clones, with 83% found just once. The sequencing sample was made of peripheral blood. The origin of the receptors is a woman aged 45-65 years with acute or convalescent COVID-19. Each CDR3 is given with its conserved first and last residue. D genes are given only for firm matches. Clone sizes are given selectively: once, few, many, or a class where the clone is expanded.

.	few	TRBV2	17	TRBJ1-2	TGTGCCAGCAGCGAACGAGGCTTCGCAGGGTCTAACTATGGCTACACCTTC	CASSERGFAGSNYGYTF
TRBD1	.	TRBV6-5	15	TRBJ2-7	TGTGCCAGCAGTCAATATGCACACAGGGGGTACGAGCAGTACTTC	CASSQYAHRGYEQYF
TRBD2	once	TRBV9	15	TRBJ2-5	TGTGCCAGCAGCCCCGGACTAGCGGGACAAGAGACCCAGTACTTC	CASSPGLAGQETQYF
TRBD1	.	TRBV27	16	TRBJ2-5	TGTGCCAGCAGTCCACGACAGGGCCTCTCCCAAGAGACCCAGTACTTC	CASSPRQGLSQETQYF
.	.	TRBV5-1	17	TRBJ1-2	TGCGCCAGCAGCTTGGAAGGTAGTAGAGCAGACTACTATGGCTACACCTTC	CASSLEGSRADYYGYTF
TRBD1	.	TRBV6-5	15	TRBJ1-4	TGTGCCAGCAGTTACACAGGGGCAACTAATGAAAAACTGTTTTTT	CASSYTGATNEKLFF
.	.	TRBV3-1/TRBV3-2	12	TRBJ2-2	TGTGCCAGCAAGGGGGGGACCGGGGAGCTGTTTTTT	CASKGGTGELFF
TRBD1	.	TRBV28	15	TRBJ2-3	TGTGCCAGCAGGCGCAGACAGGGTTGGACAGATACGCAGTATTTT	CASRRRQGWTDTQYF
.	.	TRBV4-1	15	TRBJ2-3	TGCGCCAGCAGCCAAGATCCGGGGGGCCCAGATACGCAGTATTTT	CASSQDPGGPDTQYF
.	.	TRBV30	14	TRBJ1-5	TGTGCCTGGAGTGTACTTCCCCTGGAGGGGCCCCAGCATTTT	CAWSVLPLEGPQHF
.	.	TRBV9	16	TRBJ2-6	TGTGCCAGCAGCGTAGGGGGCCCCACTGGGGCCAACGTCCTGACTTTC	CASSVGGPTGANVLTF
.	.	TRBV28	17	TRBJ2-5	TGTGCCAGCGCTGGACCTACAGGGATGGCCAGCCAAGAGACCCAGTACTTC	CASAGPTGMASQETQYF
.	.	TRBV18	24	TRBJ2-7	TGTGCCAGCTCACCCGGTTACGTGGTTAAAATAGGGCAGGGACAGGAGCGGGACTCCTACGAGCAGTACTTC	CASSPGYVVKIGQGQERDSYEQYF
TRBD2	.	TRBV25-1	13	TRBJ2-1	TGTGCCAGCAGTCTAGCGGGAGGGAATGAGCAGTTCTTC	CASSLAGGNEQFF
.	.	TRBV21-1	19	TRBJ2-4	TGTGCCAGCAGCAAACGGGCTTCGGGTAGCGTACTAGCCAAAAACATTCAGTACTTC	CASSKRASGSVLAKNIQYF
.	.	TRBV5-6	16	TRBJ2-7	TGTGCCAGCAGCTTGTTCGGCGGCCGGGGAAGTTACGAGCAGTACTTC	CASSLFGGRGSYEQYF
TRBD1	.	TRBV27	16	TRBJ1-5	TGTGCCAACCCTACCGCCGGGACAGGGAGGACTCAGCCCCAGCATTTT	CANPTAGTGRTQPQHF
TRBD2	.	TRBV27	16	TRBJ2-1	TGTGCCAGCAGTTTATCGGGACTAGCGGAAGGGAATGAGCAGTTCTTC	CASSLSGLAEGNEQFF
.	.	TRBV16	13	TRBJ1-1	TGTGCCAGCAGCAAGACAGTGAACACTGAAGCTTTCTTT	CASSKTVNTEAFF
.	once	TRBV6-5	12	TRBJ1-6	TGTGCCAGCAGCTTCGGTAATTCACCCCTCCACTTT	CASSFGNSPLHF
.	.	TRBV4-1	16	TRBJ2-3	TGCGCCAGCAGCGGAGACGGGTTCCTTAGCACAGATACGCAGTATTTT	CASSGDGFLSTDTQYF
TRBD1	.	TRBV6-5	15	TRBJ1-3	TGTGCCAGCAGCCGGGACAGGACCTCTGGAAACACCATATATTTT	CASSRDRTSGNTIYF
TRBD1	.	TRBV10-3	12	TRBJ1-2	TGTGCCATCAGAGGACAGGAGGATGGCTACACCTTC	CAIRGQEDGYTF
TRBD1	.	TRBV4-2	15	TRBJ1-5	TGTGCCAGCAGCCAAGAGGACAGGGGGGTTCAGCCCCAGCATTTT	CASSQEDRGVQPQHF
.	.	TRBV30	12	TRBJ2-5	TGTGCCTGGAGTCCGCTACAAGAGACCCAGTACTTC	CAWSPLQETQYF
TRBD2	.	TRBV11-3	17	TRBJ2-1	TGTGCCAGCAGCTTATCCTCGGGAGGGCATGTCTACGATGAGCAGTTCTTC	CASSLSSGGHVYDEQFF
TRBD2	.	TRBV6-2/TRBV6-3	15	TRBJ2-7	TGTGCCAGCAGTTACCTGGGAGGGAATTCCTACGAGCAGTACTTC	CASSYLGGNSYEQYF
.	.	TRBV5-4	12	TRBJ2-1	TGTGCCAGCAGCCCCCGGGCGGGGGAGCAGTTCTTC	CASSPRAGEQFF
TRBD1	.	TRBV7-9	15	TRBJ1-4	TGTGCCAGCAGCTTACTGACAGGGACCAATGAAAAACTGTTTTTT	CASSLLTGTNEKLFF
.	once	TRBV6-1	14	TRBJ2-7	TGTGCCAGCAGTGAATCGGTGACAAGTTACGAGCAGTACTTC	CASSESVTSYEQYF
TRBD2	.	TRBV15	16	TRBJ2-5	TGTGCCACCAGCAGAGGAAGCGGGAGTGTTTCGGAGACCCAGTACTTC	CATSRGSGSVSETQYF
.	once	TRBV6-6	15	TRBJ2-4	TGTGCCAGCAGTTTTCAGGGCGCGGCCAAAAACATTCAGTACTTC	CASSFQGAAKNIQYF